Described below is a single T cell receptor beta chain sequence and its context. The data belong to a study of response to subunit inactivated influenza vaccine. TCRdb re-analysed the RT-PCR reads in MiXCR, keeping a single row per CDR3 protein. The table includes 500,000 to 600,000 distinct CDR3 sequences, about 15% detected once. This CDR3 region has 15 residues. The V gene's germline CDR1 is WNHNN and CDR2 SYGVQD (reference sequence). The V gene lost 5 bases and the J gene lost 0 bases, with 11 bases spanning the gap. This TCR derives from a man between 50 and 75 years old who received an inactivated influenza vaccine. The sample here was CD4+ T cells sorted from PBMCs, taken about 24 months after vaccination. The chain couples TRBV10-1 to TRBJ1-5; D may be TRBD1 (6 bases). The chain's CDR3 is CASSWTEDSNQPQHF. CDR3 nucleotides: TGCGCCAGCAGTTGGACAGAAGATAGCAATCAGCCCCAGCATTTT.